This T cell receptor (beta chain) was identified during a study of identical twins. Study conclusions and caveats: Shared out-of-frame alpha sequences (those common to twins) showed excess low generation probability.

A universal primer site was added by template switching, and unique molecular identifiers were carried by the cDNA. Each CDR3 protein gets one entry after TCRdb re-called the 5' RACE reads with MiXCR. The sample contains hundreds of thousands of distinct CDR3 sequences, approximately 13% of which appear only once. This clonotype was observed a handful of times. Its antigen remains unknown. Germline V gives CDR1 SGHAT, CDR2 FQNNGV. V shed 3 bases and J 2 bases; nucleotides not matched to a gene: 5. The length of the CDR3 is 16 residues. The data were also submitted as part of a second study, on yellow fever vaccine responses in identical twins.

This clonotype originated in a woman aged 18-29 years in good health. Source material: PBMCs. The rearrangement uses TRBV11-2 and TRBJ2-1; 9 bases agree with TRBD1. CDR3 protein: CASSLGGQGPYNEQFF. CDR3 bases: TGTGCCAGCAGCTTGGGGGGACAGGGCCCCTACAATGAGCAGTTCTTC.